This T cell receptor beta chain was obtained from a study of T cell repertoires in cytomegalovirus infection. In this sample, this clonotype turned up a few times. Its specificity is unknown. Germline values: CDR1 MNHNY, CDR2 SVGAGI (reference sequence). The CDR3 covers 12 residues. V shed 6 bases and J 7 bases; nucleotides not matched to a gene: 6. TCRdb processed the reads anew with MiXCR; each CDR3 protein has one entry. The sample carries about 920,000 distinct CDR3 sequences, 25% to 40% recorded once. The source of this sequence is a human donor in good health (CMV status not recorded). Some clones in this sample may be carry-over from other donors' samples. The input for sequencing was cultured CD8+ T cells from PBMCs, taken from culture after CMV antigen stimulation. This chain connects TRBV6-6 to TRBJ2-7, with TRBD1 matching 7 bases. DNA for the CDR3: TGTGCCAGCAGCGAGGGGGCAAGGGAGCAGTACTTC. This encodes CASSEGAREQYF.